This T cell receptor beta chain was sequenced for a study of T-cell reconstitution after alpha-beta-depleted transplantation in children (dated by TCRdb to the mid-2010s). Regarding the complete study: Using TCR repertoire profiling, the study followed T-cell immune reconstitution in a quantitative way in children after TCRalphabeta/CD19-depleted allogeneic hematopoietic cell transplantation.

CDR1 SGHAT and CDR2 FQNNGV are derived from the germline V gene. Germline trimming amounts to 2 bases on V and 1 base on J, with 11 as the count of junction bases outside the gene matches. Reading from cysteine to phenylalanine, the CDR3 counts 20 amino acids. Only the CDR3 DNA is retained, 60 bases long and in frame from the first base. On this clonotype: This clone's antigen is unknown. It has no much larger one-base neighbor in the sample; base qualities were not kept.

The library was produced with PCR. Sequencer: Illumina HiSeq 2500. To normalize quantification of the TCRbeta repertoire, the TCR libraries were built with molecular barcoding that relied on unique molecular identifiers. Through fastp at Q25 and MiXCR, TCRdb rebuilt clones from the public reads, retaining in-frame beta chains. When rows share a CDR3 protein, they turn into one entry using the most common DNA and genes. This sample is represented by approximately 590,000 distinct CDR3 sequences; roughly a tenth of them were singletons. The leading ten clones occupy roughly 4% of the sample. In this chain, TRBV11-2 is recombined with TRBJ2-3; TRBD2 aligns with 14 central bases. The source is a human donor who donated a stem cell graft to a child with acute myeloid leukemia. Sequencing was performed on PBMCs from the stem cell graft donor, taken from the stem cell graft. The DNA sequence reads TGTGCCAGCAGCTTAAAACCAGGACTAGCGGGAGGCCCGCGCACAGATACGCAGTATTTT. This is translated as CASSLKPGLAGGPRTDTQYF.